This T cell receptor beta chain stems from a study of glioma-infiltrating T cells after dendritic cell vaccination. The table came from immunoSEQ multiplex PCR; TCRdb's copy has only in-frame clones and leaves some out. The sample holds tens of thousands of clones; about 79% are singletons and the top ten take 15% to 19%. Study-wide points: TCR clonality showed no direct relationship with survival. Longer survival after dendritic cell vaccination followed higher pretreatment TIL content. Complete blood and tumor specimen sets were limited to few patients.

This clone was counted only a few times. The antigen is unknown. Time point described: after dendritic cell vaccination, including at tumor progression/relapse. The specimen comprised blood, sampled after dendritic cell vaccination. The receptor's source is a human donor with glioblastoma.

The CDR3 loop is CASREQGSTDTQYF. CDR3 coding DNA: TGTGCCAGCAGGGAACAGGGTAGCACAGATACGCAGTATTTT. This rearrangement joins TRBV2 to TRBJ2-3; D perhaps matches TRBD1 (6 bases). The CDR3 runs 14 residues. From germline, CDR1 is SNHLY and CDR2 FYNNEI. Trimming cost V 6 bases and J 0 bases, with 10 bases left between them.